What follows is one T cell receptor (beta chain) and its context. The antigen it recognizes is unknown. Base qualities are missing; no much larger clone stands one base away. Ficoll-Paque density gradient centrifugation was the method used to isolate PBMCs. For sequencing, an Illumina NovaSeq 6000 was employed. TCRalpha and TCRbeta cDNA libraries were built by 5'RACE with constant-segment primers, adding sample barcodes and unique molecular identifiers. Trizol reagent was used to extract RNA from every sample. Library amplification was performed in two PCR steps, and a second sample barcode and Illumina TruSeq adapters were introduced in the second step. The libraries were sequenced on an Illumina NovaSeq using 2 x 150 bp paired-end reads. The paper's data handling went like this. Demultiplexing of reads and collapsing into UMI-guided consensus sequences were performed with migec v1.2.7. With mixcr v2.1.11, UMI consensuses were aligned to TRA and TRB V and J templates and assembled into clonotypes. Expanded or contracted clonotypes were those called significant by both edgeR and NoisET, with noise models trained on biological replicates. For edgeR calls, the cutoffs were a false discovery rate-adjusted p below 0.01 and a log2 fold-change threshold of 1. As an exploratory analysis of dynamics, max-normalized trajectories of the 1000 most abundant clonotypes were examined by PCA with hierarchical clustering. The CD4 or CD8 phenotype of responding clones was assigned using the separately sequenced CD4+ and CD8+ repertoires. TCRdb reanalyzed the raw reads on its own, using fastp at Q25 for trimming and MiXCR for clone calling, and kept in-frame beta chains. Records with the same CDR3 protein are collapsed into one entry carrying the most frequent genes and DNA. These V and J calls are TCRdb output, not the study's own analysis. This sample gives about 620,000 distinct CDR3 sequences in total; roughly 18% of them show up just once. Together, the top ten hold around 12% of the sample.

The data originate from a study of T-cell memory formation after mild COVID-19 (dated by TCRdb to 2020 to 2022). Study-wide context: TCR sequence clusters from the two donors were largely donor specific. In two donors, T-cell clones that expanded and contracted after mild COVID-19 were tracked by sequencing TCRalpha and TCRbeta repertoires over time. The cohort comprised two young, previously healthy adult volunteers, one female and one male.

V and J lose 3 bases and 3 bases, and a span of 11 bases separates them. CDR1 and CDR2 (DFQATT, SNEGSKA) derive from the germline V gene (reference sequence). The CDR3 sequence holds 13 residues, the cysteine and phenylalanine included. Of the read, only the CDR3 DNA is kept; its 39 bases are in frame from base 1. Summary of the overall study and its limitations: SARS-CoV-2 specificity was not confirmed for the second-wave clones peaking on day 37. Only a couple of mild cases were covered in the study, and larger cohorts including severe cases with pre-infection samples were considered necessary. Clones that contracted from day 15 to 85 showed balanced CD4/CD8 phenotypes, whereas a second wave of clones that expanded from day 15 to 37 leaned towards CD4+. Some responding clones were detected in pre-infection memory, suggesting pre-existing cross-reactive memory T cells joined the SARS-CoV-2 response. Contracting CD4+ clones were found mainly in CM and EM memory subsets, while CD8+ clones were enriched in EMRA.

The chain couples TRBV20-1 to TRBJ1-1, with a tentative D gene TRBD1 over 5 matching bases. The TCR comes from an adult woman who had mild COVID-19 (a few samples of this study predate the infection). The sample titles of this study are shuffled in the database, so cell type and time point are left out; the donor was told from shared clones. Material for sequencing was PBMCs or a T cell subset sorted from them (not recorded which). The nucleotide sequence is TGCAGTGCTAGGGGGGAGGGGCACACTGAAGCTTTCTTT. Its translation is CSARGEGHTEAFF.